The source of this T cell receptor beta chain is a study of metastatic and nonmetastatic thyroid tumors. On the study more broadly: Repertoires were compared across blood and tumor or nodule tissue from malignant and benign thyroid patients. Study-level results: Benign nodules were reported to have significantly lower TCR beta diversity than malignant thyroid tumors, in blood and tumor.

There are many counts of this clone. The antigen remains undetermined. The germline V gene has CDR1 MNHEY and CDR2 SMNVEV (reference sequence). This CDR3 comprises 14 residues. The V and J ends lost 5 bases and 0 bases respectively, with 9 bases between them. Authors' methods: For papillary thyroid cancer, a distant-metastasis classifier was constructed from CDR3 differences observed across clinicopathological groups. TCRdb reanalyzed the PCR reads via MiXCR. In this record, the V and J calls reflect TCRdb's handling and not the investigators' own analysis. The table lists about 33,000 clones, about 15% of them singletons. All patients reached thyroid surgery having received no treatment beforehand.

The receptor comes from a female donor with papillary thyroid cancer or a benign thyroid nodule (not recorded which). Some clones in this sample may be carry-over from other donors' samples. Material for sequencing was blood. This chain connects TRBV27 to TRBJ2-3, with D possibly TRBD1 on 5 matching bases. CDR3 DNA sequence: TGTGCCAGCAGTCCCCGACAGAGCACAGATACGCAGTATTTT. It specifies CASSPRQSTDTQYF.